Included here is one T cell receptor (beta chain) sequence, with context. This sample is part of a study of blood T cell repertoires in COVID-19. Study context: Sources were T cells, B-cell-depleted T cells, or PBMCs; the material itself was cDNA or gDNA.

The assay was immunoSEQ multiplex PCR, and TCRdb's table has in-frame clones only and misses some. The sample yields about 64,000 clones, approximately 88% seen once. Germline values: CDR1 SGHTA, CDR2 FQGNSA. V was shortened by 0 bases and J by 9 bases, with 13 bases between the two germline ends. The CDR3 has 14 residues. Sequencing input: peripheral blood. The receptor's source is a woman in her sixties or seventies with COVID-19, enrolled during active disease. This rearrangement joins TRBV7-2 to TRBJ2-3; possibly TRBD1 for D (5 bases). The CDR3 protein is CASSLAVRAMTQYF. The CDR3 DNA reads TGTGCCAGCAGCTTAGCGGTCAGGGCAATGACGCAGTATTTT.